Each of the 26 T cell receptor beta chains below was sequenced from the same sample in a study of cytomegalovirus exposure and HLA in healthy donors. The primer mix had 60 Vbeta and 13 Jbeta primers. Libraries were prepared by immunoSEQ multiplex PCR; TCRdb keeps only in-frame clonotypes and omits some of them. The sample holds some 76,000 clones, roughly 80% seen once. Specimen: PBMCs. Receptor source: a woman in her forties or fifties in good health and CMV-seronegative.

Comment on this clone: This likely comes from a read error, as the CDR3 has no conserved phenylalanine or tryptophan at its end. The chain employs TRBV7-2 and TRBJ2-7; TRBD2 is a possible D gene (6 bases). CDR1 SGHTA and CDR2 FQGNSA come from the germline V gene. This CDR3 has 14 amino acids. V was pared by 1 base and J by 4 bases, with 11 bases between. The CDR3 sequence is CASSLGAGGYEQYA. The CDR3 region has the DNA TGTGCCAGCAGCTTAGGGGCTGGGGGGTACGAGCAGTACGCC.

With regard to this clone: One end of the junction varies from germline; a read error may be responsible. The J gene is TRBJ2-3, the V gene TRBV11-2; TRBD2 aligns across 8 bases. CDR3 length: 14 residues. The germline V gene has CDR1 SGHAT and CDR2 FQNNGV. This CDR3 is CASTLAGITDTQYF. Written as DNA, the CDR3 is TGTGCCAGCACCTTAGCGGGAATCACAGATACGCAGTATTTT. The variable domain in full, completed from reference TRBV11-2 and TRBJ2-3, reads EAGVAQSPRYKIIEKRQSVAFWCNPISGHATLYWYQQILGQGPKLLIQFQNNGVVDDSQLPKDRFSAERLKGVDSTLKIQPAKLEDSAVYLCASTLAGITDTQYFGPGTRLTVL.

This clone was observed a few times. The CDR3 spells CASSLWGGGYYEQYF. CDR3 nucleotides: TGTGCCAGCAGCTTATGGGGAGGGGGTTACTACGAGCAGTACTTC. This chain uses TRBV7-2 with TRBJ2-5; maybe TRBD2 (7 bases). The end of the DNA is better explained by TRBJ2-7, so the J call may be wrong. This CDR3 is 15 amino acids long. CDR1 and CDR2 from the germline V gene are SGHTA and FQGNSA.

In its sample, this clone was seen once. The J gene is TRBJ1-3, the V gene TRBV28, with 9 nucleotides matching TRBD1. The V segment lost 6 bases and the J segment 1 base; nucleotides outside the gene matches: 7. The CDR3 contains 16 residues. The V gene's germline CDR1 is MDHEN and CDR2 SYDVKM. The CDR3 DNA follows: TGTGCCAGCAGCACCGGGACAGGGTGGTCTGGAAACACCATATATTTT. Its translation: CASSTGTGWSGNTIYF.

This clone was detected only a few times. V gene TRBV10-3 combines with J gene TRBJ1-1; D may be TRBD1 (5 bases). This CDR3 is built from 15 residues. Germline V gives CDR1 ENHRY, CDR2 SYGVKD. V shed 0 bases and J shed 3 bases, with 11 bases lying between them. CDR3 in DNA: TGTGCCATCAGTGAGTCCGGAGGGGACCACACTGAAGCTTTCTTT. Protein sequence: CAISESGGDHTEAFF.

This clone was seen just once. This chain connects TRBV6-5 to TRBJ1-6; D is possibly TRBD1 (6 bases). V was pared by 2 bases and J by 11 bases, with 16 bases between. The germline V gene has CDR1 MNHEY and CDR2 SVGAGI. The CDR3 extends over 15 amino acids. The CDR3 here is CASSYHRDRLAPLHF. CDR3 bases: TGTGCCAGCAGTTACCATCGAGACAGGTTGGCACCCCTCCACTTT.

This clone has a handful of counts. The V gene is TRBV6-5, the J gene TRBJ1-1, with 10 bases that match TRBD1. CDR3 length: 15 amino acids. The ends lost 9 bases at V and 3 bases at J; junction bases unmatched: 10. Germline CDR1 is MNHEY and CDR2 is SVGAGI. CDR3 in amino acids: CASRQGAIWDTEAFF. The CDR3 DNA sequence: TGTGCCAGTCGACAGGGGGCGATCTGGGACACTGAAGCTTTCTTT.

This chain joins TRBV4-1 and TRBJ1-2; possibly TRBD1 for D (5 bases). Germline values: CDR1 MGHRA, CDR2 YSYEKL. The CDR3 runs to 11 residues. The V end was cut by 1 base, the J end by 14 bases, with 11 bases between. The CDR3 sequence is CASSQGGAWTF. The DNA of the CDR3 is TGCGCCAGCAGCCAAGGGGGCGCGTGGACCTTC.

This clone was seen once. The chain is built from TRBV6-5 and TRBJ1-2; D not certain. This CDR3 spans 14 amino acids. Trimming left V 3 bases short and J 1 base short, with 9 bases between. CDR1 and CDR2 (germline): MNHEY, SVGAGI. The CDR3 sequence is CASSYRDFNYGYTF. CDR3 bases: TGTGCCAGCAGTTATCGGGATTTTAACTATGGCTACACCTTC.

In DNA, the CDR3 is TGTGCCAGCAGTGAGACTAGCGGGGGCCCGTACAATGAGCAGTTCTTC. Translating gives CASSETSGGPYNEQFF. The genes are TRBV2 and TRBJ2-1; 12 nucleotides agree with TRBD2. After removal of 3 bases from V and 4 bases from J, the junction contained 4 bases not matched to a gene. Per germline, CDR1 SNHLY and CDR2 FYNNEI. This CDR3 spans 16 amino acids.

This CDR3 reads CASSQDQGAWVNTEAFF. In nucleotides, the CDR3 is TGCGCCAGCAGCCAAGACCAGGGGGCATGGGTGAACACTGAAGCTTTCTTT. This chain connects TRBV4-1 to TRBJ1-1; 8 nucleotides line up with TRBD1. The CDR3 has 17 residues. Losses at the gene ends were 0 bases for V and 0 bases for J; bases not matched to a gene: 6. The germline CDR1 and CDR2 sequences are MGHRA and YSYEKL.

This rearrangement joins TRBV28 to TRBJ1-2, with D hard to call. This CDR3 spans 13 amino acids. The germline V gene encodes CDR1 MDHEN and CDR2 SYDVKM. Trimming stripped 3 bases from V and 7 bases from J, with 12 bases between. For the CDR3, the DNA is TGTGCCAGCAGTTTCTTTGCCGCGTCTGGCTACACCTTC. Translating it yields CASSFFAASGYTF.

The chain employs TRBV7-9 and TRBJ2-3; 8 bases match TRBD1. Germline V gene sequence: CDR1 SEHNR, CDR2 FQNEAQ (reference sequence). Trimming cost V 3 bases and J 3 bases; bases outside gene matches: 5. CDR3 length: 15 amino acids. This CDR3 is CASSFGTGLTDTQYF. CDR3 nucleotides: TGTGCCAGCAGCTTCGGGACAGGATTAACAGATACGCAGTATTTT. The whole variable domain, remainder taken from reference TRBV7-9 and TRBJ2-3, is DTGVSQNPRHKITKRGQNVTFRCDPISEHNRLYWYRQTLGQGPEFLTYFQNEAQLEKSRLLSDRFSAERPKGSFSTLEIQRTEQGDSAMYLCASSFGTGLTDTQYFGPGTRLTVL.

The chain combines TRBV6-1 with TRBJ2-7, with D possibly TRBD2 on 6 matching bases. The CDR3 has 12 residues. Germline V gives CDR1 MNHNS, CDR2 SASEGT. Deletions cut 11 bases from V and 6 bases from J, with 17 bases between. CDR3 protein: CAARGGTAEQYV. CDR3 bases: TGTGCCGCCCGTGGGGGGACCGCCGAGCAGTACGTC.

The J gene is TRBJ2-1, the V gene TRBV5-1; TRBD2 is a possible D gene (7 bases). The CDR3 covers 17 residues. The germline V gene encodes CDR1 SGHRS and CDR2 YFSETQ. V lost 0 bases to trimming and J lost 0 bases, with 13 bases between them. In DNA form, the CDR3 reads TGCGCCAGCAGCTTGGAAGGGGGGGCGAGCTCCTACAATGAGCAGTTCTTC. Residues: CASSLEGGASSYNEQFF. Combining the CDR3 with reference TRBV5-1 and TRBJ2-1 gives the whole variable domain KAGVTQTPRYLIKTRGQQVTLSCSPISGHRSVSWYQQTPGQGLQFLFEYFSETQRNKGNFPGRFSGRQFSNSRSEMNVSTLELGDSALYLCASSLEGGASSYNEQFFGPGTRLTVL.

The rearrangement uses TRBV2 and TRBJ2-1; 15 positions agree with TRBD2. The CDR3 consists of 14 residues. The trim removed 9 bases at V and 7 bases at J, leaving 4 bases unmatched. The germline V gene has CDR1 SNHLY and CDR2 FYNNEI. The CDR3 reads CASGTSGRRNEQFF. The DNA for the CDR3 is TGTGCCAGTGGGACTAGCGGGAGGAGGAATGAGCAGTTCTTC.

The CDR3 DNA reads TGTGCCAGCAGCTTGGGGCCTAGAGAGACCCAGTACTTC. It is translated as CASSLGPRETQYF. The chain carries TRBV5-4 and TRBJ2-5; D remains unclear. This CDR3 region has 13 residues. Per germline, CDR1 SGHNT and CDR2 YYREEE (reference sequence). Deletions cut 0 bases from V and 4 bases from J, with 7 bases between.

The rearrangement uses TRBV28 and TRBJ1-2; 8 bases map to TRBD1. Germline lookup yields CDR1 MDHEN and CDR2 SYDVKM. The CDR3 length is 15 residues. V lost 6 bases, J lost 1 base, and 7 bases stayed unmatched. For the CDR3, the DNA is TGTGCCAGCAGAATGGACAGGGCTTATAACTATGGCTACACCTTC. Protein: CASRMDRAYNYGYTF.

The V call is TRBV28, the J call TRBJ1-4; no reliable D call. The CDR3 has 15 amino acids. Trimming took 5 bases from V and 3 from J, leaving 13 bases between them. Germline loops: CDR1 MDHEN, CDR2 SYDVKM. Here the CDR3 reads CASSVGRTSNEKLFF. The CDR3 DNA reads TGTGCCAGCAGTGTTGGTAGGACTTCTAATGAAAAACTGTTTTTT. The variable domain in full, with the rest retrieved from reference TRBV28 and TRBJ1-4, is DVKVTQSSRYLVKRTGEKVFLECVQDMDHENMFWYRQDPGLGLRLIYFSYDVKMKEKGDIPEGYSVSREKKERFSLILESASTNQTSMYLCASSVGRTSNEKLFFGSGTQLSVL.

The chain employs TRBV9 and TRBJ1-2; weak D call: TRBD1 (6 bases). This CDR3 is built from 14 residues. The V end lost 0 bases, the J end lost 6 bases, and 12 bases lay between the germline ends. Per germline, CDR1 SGDLS and CDR2 YYNGEE. The CDR3 DNA sequence: TGTGCCAGCAGCGTAGATCCAGGGGCGGATGGCTACACCTTC. Translation: CASSVDPGADGYTF.

The gene calls are TRBV10-2 and TRBJ2-7; no reliable D call. The CDR3 length is 13 residues. V shed 3 bases and J shed 0 bases, with 6 bases lying between them. Germline CDR1 WSHSY, CDR2 SAAADI. The CDR3 spells CASSELSSYEQYF. Here the CDR3 DNA reads TGCGCCAGCAGTGAACTGAGCTCCTACGAGCAGTACTTC.

This chain connects TRBV5-1 to TRBJ2-3; D is perhaps TRBD1 (5 bases). The CDR3 extends over 13 amino acids. V was clipped by 5 bases and J by 5 bases, with 12 bases between them. CDR1 is SGHRS and CDR2 is YFSETQ in the germline V gene. The CDR3 region has the DNA TGCGCCAGCAGGGGGCGAGACGGAGATACGCAGTATTTT. Protein: CASRGRDGDTQYF.

The CDR3 sequence is CATSRGGSENEQFF. CDR3 DNA: TGTGCCACCAGCAGAGGGGGTAGCGAGAATGAGCAGTTCTTC. V and J are TRBV15 and TRBJ2-1; D is perhaps TRBD2 (5 bases). Between the trimmed V and J ends, which lost 1 base and 7 bases, there was a span of 11 bases. This CDR3 has 14 residues. The germline V gene has CDR1 LNHNV and CDR2 YYDKDF (reference sequence).

The chain recombines TRBV5-1 with TRBJ1-1, with D perhaps matching TRBD1 (6 bases). This CDR3 is built from 14 residues. Between the trimmed V and J ends, which lost 0 bases and 2 bases, there was a span of 8 bases. Germline-derived CDR1 and CDR2 are SGHRS and YFSETQ. The DNA for the CDR3 is TGCGCCAGCAGCTTGGGGGACACCAACACTGAAGCTTTCTTT. It encodes CASSLGDTNTEAFF.

J is TRBJ1-1 and V is TRBV18; TRBD1 matches 9 bases. The trim removed 7 bases at V and 0 bases at J, leaving 18 bases unmatched. CDR3 length: 19 amino acids. Germline lookup yields CDR1 KGHSH and CDR2 LQKENI. The CDR3 region has the DNA TGTGCCAGCTACCGCAAATCCGGGACAGGGCCAAATTTGAACACTGAAGCTTTCTTT. Its translation is CASYRKSGTGPNLNTEAFF.

The V call is TRBV18, the J call TRBJ2-5; 7 nucleotides agree with TRBD2. The V gene end was trimmed by 3 bases and the J gene end by 6 bases; junction bases not matched to a gene: 10. CDR1 and CDR2 (germline): KGHSH, LQKENI. The CDR3 is 15 residues long. CDR3 sequence: CASSPTDGGSKTQYF. CDR3 DNA: TGTGCCAGCTCACCGACCGACGGCGGGAGTAAGACCCAGTACTTC.